This entry lists 28 T cell receptor beta chains sequenced from one sample in a study of a mutant IDH1 vaccine in newly diagnosed glioma. Time point denoted: week 23, last vaccination. Vaccinated patients received 300 ug of mutant IDH1 20-mer peptide per dose, with topical imiquimod. Generated by immunoSEQ multiplex PCR, the TCRdb table keeps only in-frame clones and is missing some. Of 25,000 to 35,000 clones listed, 65% to 85% are singletons. These receptors are not linked to any known antigen. The starting material was PBMCs, obtained from a glioma patient whose treatment included an IDH1 peptide vaccine. The receptor set was obtained from a woman under 30 with glioma.

V usage is TRBV7-8 and J usage is TRBJ1-6; perhaps TRBD1 as D (5 bases). The CDR3 is made up of 14 amino acids. Germline values: CDR1 SGHVS, CDR2 FQNEAQ. V was clipped by 1 base and J by 7 bases, with 8 bases between them. CDR3 in amino acids: CASSLVQVNSPLHF. The DNA for the CDR3 is TGTGCCAGCAGCTTAGTACAGGTCAATTCACCCCTCCACTTT.

The chain has TRBV4-1 and TRBJ2-7; D may correspond to TRBD1 or TRBD2 (5 bases each). The CDR3 has 17 residues. Germline V gene lookup returns CDR1 MGHRA and CDR2 YSYEKL. Trimming took 2 bases from V and 3 from J, leaving 20 bases between them. CDR3 region: CASSQFFGTGSYYEQYF. CDR3 coding DNA: TGCGCCAGCAGCCAATTTTTCGGGACGGGGTCTTACTACGAGCAGTACTTC.

The chain links TRBV18 to TRBJ2-3; no firm D call. With 1 base removed from V and 7 bases from J, the gap between germline ends came to 6 bases. The CDR3 has 12 amino acids. Germline CDR1 KGHSH, CDR2 LQKENI. The DNA of the CDR3 is TGTGCCAGCTCACCACAACAAAATACGCAGTATTTT. It specifies CASSPQQNTQYF.

The chain carries TRBV7-9 and TRBJ1-1; tentative D call: TRBD1 (6 bases). V was trimmed by 3 bases and J by 3 bases, leaving 14 bases between them. Per the germline V gene, CDR1 is SEHNR and CDR2 is FQNEAQ (reference sequence). The CDR3 extends over 15 amino acids. The CDR3 is CASSFLEEGDTEAFF. CDR3 DNA: TGTGCCAGCAGCTTTCTAGAGGAGGGGGACACTGAAGCTTTCTTT.

The rearrangement uses TRBV29-1 and TRBJ2-7, with D possibly called TRBD1 or TRBD2 (5 bases each). There are 11 residues in the CDR3. V lost 3 bases and J 6 bases, leaving 9 bases between the germline ends. Germline V gene lookup returns CDR1 SQVTM and CDR2 ANQGSEA. CDR3: CSVDLGPEQYF. DNA for the CDR3: TGCAGCGTTGATCTGGGACCCGAGCAGTACTTC.

V usage is TRBV18 and J usage is TRBJ2-1; D gene unclear. The CDR3 totals 14 residues. Deletions cut 2 bases from V and 3 bases from J, with 8 bases between. Germline V CDR1 and CDR2: KGHSH, LQKENI. The CDR3 here is CASSPDLDYNEQFF. CDR3 coding DNA: TGTGCCAGCTCACCAGATCTGGACTACAATGAGCAGTTCTTC.

Here the CDR3 DNA reads TGCGCCAGCAGCCTCATACTCCCGGGACAGGGGCAAGAGACCCAGTACTTC. Protein sequence: CASSLILPGQGQETQYF. The gene calls are TRBV4-1 and TRBJ2-5; TRBD1 matches 10 bases. Losses at the gene ends were 4 bases for V and 2 bases for J; bases not matched to a gene: 10. CDR3 size: 17 residues. CDR1 MGHRA and CDR2 YSYEKL come from the germline V gene.

This rearrangement joins TRBV18 to TRBJ1-5, with D hard to call. V was shortened by 2 bases and J by 5 bases, with 10 bases between the two germline ends. The germline V gene has CDR1 KGHSH and CDR2 LQKENI. The CDR3 has 14 residues. The CDR3 protein is CASSPYPTDQPQHF. CDR3 sequence (DNA): TGTGCCAGCTCACCATACCCAACGGATCAGCCCCAGCATTTT. Drawing the rest from reference TRBV18 and TRBJ1-5, the complete variable domain is NAGVMQNPRHLVRRRGQEARLRCSPMKGHSHVYWYRQLPEEGLKFMVYLQKENIIDESGMPKERFSAEFPKEGPSILRIQQVVRGDSAAYFCASSPYPTDQPQHFGDGTRLSIL.

The J gene is TRBJ1-1, the V gene TRBV5-1, with TRBD1 as a possible D gene (5 bases). Germline values: CDR1 SGHRS, CDR2 YFSETQ. The V end was cut by 6 bases, the J end by 1 base, with 7 bases between. The CDR3 length is 12 residues. Written as DNA, the CDR3 is TGCGCCAGCATAGGACAGAACACTGAAGCTTTCTTT. It translates to CASIGQNTEAFF.

This chain links TRBV5-6 with TRBJ2-6; D is uncertain. With 4 bases removed from V and 0 bases from J, the gap between germline ends came to 14 bases. This CDR3 is built from 17 residues. Per the germline V gene, CDR1 is SGHDT and CDR2 is YYEEEE. This CDR3 is CASSLPGPYSGANVLTF. The DNA for the CDR3 is TGTGCCAGCAGCCTCCCGGGCCCCTACTCTGGGGCCAACGTCCTGACTTTC.

CDR3 nucleotide sequence: TGCGCCAGCAGCTTGGCCCGACCGGGAGCCCGGGATCTCACCGGGGAGCTGTTTTTT. As protein: CASSLARPGARDLTGELFF. The chain combines TRBV5-1 with TRBJ2-2; tentatively, D is TRBD2 (6 bases). V was pared by 0 bases and J by 4 bases, with 22 bases between. Germline values: CDR1 SGHRS, CDR2 YFSETQ. The CDR3 spans 19 residues. Full variable domain (remainder filled in from reference TRBV5-1 and TRBJ2-2): KAGVTQTPRYLIKTRGQQVTLSCSPISGHRSVSWYQQTPGQGLQFLFEYFSETQRNKGNFPGRFSGRQFSNSRSEMNVSTLELGDSALYLCASSLARPGARDLTGELFFGEGSRLTVL.

V usage is TRBV4-2 and J usage is TRBJ2-3; D is unclear. With 0 bases removed from V and 0 bases from J, the gap between germline ends came to 1 base. Looked up from germline, CDR1 is LGHNA and CDR2 is YNFKEQ. There are 13 residues in the CDR3. The CDR3 here is CASSQDSTDTQYF. CDR3 bases: TGTGCCAGCAGCCAAGATAGCACAGATACGCAGTATTTT.

The chain employs TRBV19 and TRBJ1-6; unclear D gene. Trimming took off 9 bases at V and 8 bases at J, with 14 bases between the two ends. The CDR3 is 13 amino acids. Germline values: CDR1 LNHDA, CDR2 SQIVND (reference sequence). Here the CDR3 reads CASRIAVDSPLHF. In DNA form, the CDR3 reads TGTGCCAGCCGAATTGCAGTGGATTCACCCCTCCACTTT.

V is TRBV10-3 and J is TRBJ1-5, with D tentatively TRBD1 (5 bases). CDR1 and CDR2 (germline): ENHRY, SYGVKD. The V gene lost 2 bases and the J gene lost 7 bases, with 18 bases spanning the gap. The CDR3 is 16 amino acids. The CDR3 DNA sequence: TGTGCCATCAGTGAGCCCCTTCAGGGATCGCAGCAGCCCCAGCATTTT. Protein: CAISEPLQGSQQPQHF.

This sequence joins TRBV10-3 and TRBJ1-1, with 8 positions matching TRBD1. V lost 2 bases to trimming and J lost 5 bases; unmatched junction nucleotides: 4. Per the germline V gene, CDR1 is ENHRY and CDR2 is SYGVKD. The CDR3 is made up of 14 amino acids. For the CDR3, the DNA is TGTGCCATCAGTGAGCAGGGGGCGCGAACTGAAGCTTTCTTT. Residues: CAISEQGARTEAFF.

V gene TRBV5-1 combines with J gene TRBJ2-7; 9 bases map to TRBD1. This CDR3 has 15 residues. V shed 0 bases and J 3 bases; nucleotides not matched to a gene: 4. CDR1 and CDR2 (germline): SGHRS, YFSETQ. For the CDR3, the DNA is TGCGCCAGCAGCTTGGATGGGACAGGGCGCTACGAGCAGTACTTC. Residues: CASSLDGTGRYEQYF.

The V gene is TRBV6-5, the J gene TRBJ2-3; TRBD1 might be the D (6 bases). CDR1 is MNHEY, CDR2 SVGAGI, per germline. Trimming took off 4 bases at V and 0 bases at J, with 11 bases between the two ends. This CDR3 has 15 residues. As DNA, the CDR3 is TGTGCCAGCAGTTCAGGGGAGTGGAGCACAGATACGCAGTATTTT. It codes for CASSSGEWSTDTQYF.

This chain links TRBV30 with TRBJ2-1, with D possibly TRBD1 on 6 matching bases. CDR1 is GTSNPN, CDR2 SVGIG, per germline (reference sequence). Trimming pared 0 bases from V and 8 bases from J, leaving 11 bases between. This CDR3 contains 13 residues. The CDR3 protein is CAWSVGQRDEQFF. The CDR3 DNA sequence: TGTGCCTGGAGTGTTGGACAGCGCGATGAGCAGTTCTTC.

The chain uses TRBV6-5 and TRBJ2-5; 9 bases map to TRBD2. V lost 6 bases and J lost 2; bases outside the gene matches: 4. Germline assignment: CDR1 MNHEY and CDR2 SVGAGI. The CDR3 totals 14 residues. This CDR3 reads CASRAGLAQETQYF. CDR3 nucleotide sequence: TGTGCCAGCAGGGCCGGACTAGCGCAAGAGACCCAGTACTTC.

The genes are TRBV19 and TRBJ1-1; D call uncertain. V was pared by 4 bases and J by 2 bases, with 11 bases between. Germline V gene lookup returns CDR1 LNHDA and CDR2 SQIVND (reference sequence). The CDR3 is made up of 14 amino acids. The CDR3 coding sequence is TGTGCCAGTAGTAACGGGCGACCCAACACTGAAGCTTTCTTT. Its translation: CASSNGRPNTEAFF.

This chain joins TRBV5-4 and TRBJ1-4; D possibly corresponds to TRBD1 (6 bases). The CDR3 runs to 14 residues. Looked up from germline, CDR1 is SGHNT and CDR2 is YYREEE (reference sequence). Trimming took 4 bases from V and 3 from J, leaving 10 bases between them. The CDR3 loop is CASSGDRPNEKLFF. As DNA, the CDR3 is TGTGCCAGCAGCGGTGACAGGCCTAATGAAAAACTGTTTTTT.

The chain combines TRBV5-4 with TRBJ2-6, with D unclear. Trimming removed 2 bases at V and 4 bases at J, with 10 bases between. The V gene's germline CDR1 is SGHNT and CDR2 YYREEE (reference sequence). The CDR3 is made up of 15 amino acids. CDR3 in amino acids: CASSFYESGANVLTF. The CDR3 coding sequence is TGTGCCAGCAGCTTTTACGAGTCCGGGGCCAACGTCCTGACTTTC.

In this sample, this clone turned up a few times. The chain employs TRBV27 and TRBJ1-2; TRBD1 aligns across 7 bases. The CDR3 has 12 amino acids. CDR1 and CDR2 from the germline V gene are MNHEY and SMNVEV (reference sequence). The V segment lost 5 bases and the J segment 7 bases; nucleotides outside the gene matches: 4. The CDR3 reads CASSPEGAGYTF. DNA for the CDR3: TGTGCCAGCAGTCCCGAGGGGGCTGGCTACACCTTC.

The chain uses TRBV5-4 and TRBJ1-2, with no clear D. Germline V gene sequence: CDR1 SGHNT, CDR2 YYREEE (reference sequence). V dropped 4 bases and J dropped 4 bases, with 11 bases sitting between them. This CDR3 is built from 13 residues. This chain's CDR3 is CASSPWEGYGYTF. Here the CDR3 DNA reads TGTGCCAGCAGCCCATGGGAGGGCTATGGCTACACCTTC. Full variable domain (rest looked up from reference TRBV5-4 and TRBJ1-2): ETGVTQSPTHLIKTRGQQVTLRCSSQSGHNTVSWYQQALGQGPQFIFQYYREEENGRGNFPPRFSGLQFPNYSSELNVNALELDDSALYLCASSPWEGYGYTFGSGTRLTVV.

The chain employs TRBV5-1 and TRBJ2-5, with TRBD2 identical over 13 bases. CDR3 length: 16 amino acids. Per the germline V gene, CDR1 is SGHRS and CDR2 is YFSETQ. Trimming at V came to 4 bases and at J to 2 bases, leaving 5 bases not matched to a gene. DNA for the CDR3: TGCGCCAGCAGCAGGACTAGCGGGGGAACGCAAGAGACCCAGTACTTC. It codes for CASSRTSGGTQETQYF.

The chain uses TRBV2 and TRBJ2-1, with 7 nucleotides matching TRBD1. This CDR3 has 16 residues. Germline V gene data show CDR1 as SNHLY and CDR2 as FYNNEI. Trimming at V came to 0 bases and at J to 3 bases, leaving 5 bases not matched to a gene. The CDR3 here is CASSEARQGDYNEQFF. CDR3 DNA: TGTGCCAGCAGTGAAGCGCGGCAGGGGGACTACAATGAGCAGTTCTTC.

The table lists this clone with a count of one. This sequence joins TRBV25-1 and TRBJ2-1; no firm D call. The V gene lost 4 bases and the J gene lost 4 bases, with 14 bases spanning the gap. Germline V gene data show CDR1 as MGHDK and CDR2 as SYGVNS. The CDR3 runs to 15 residues. The CDR3 DNA reads as TGTGCCAGCAGTGGAGGCTACGAAGGGTACAATGAGCAGTTCTTC. Encoded protein: CASSGGYEGYNEQFF.

The chain's CDR3 is CASKSGTGTIDAGYTF. The CDR3 region has the DNA TGTGCCAGCAAAAGCGGAACAGGGACAATCGACGCGGGCTACACCTTC. This chain joins TRBV19 and TRBJ1-2; a weak D match, TRBD1 (6 bases). The CDR3 spans 16 residues. The germline CDR1 and CDR2 sequences are LNHDA and SQIVND (reference sequence). Trimming removed 9 bases from V and 8 bases from J, with 28 bases in between.